The clone carrying this TCR beta chain was seen a single time. This record belongs to a study of blood T cell repertoires in COVID-19. For the study at large: The samples span acute and convalescent COVID-19 from the United States, Italy and Spain.

There are 16 residues in the CDR3. The V and J ends lost 4 bases and 4 bases respectively, with 17 bases between them. Germline CDR1 MNHEY, CDR2 SVGAGI. Original processing notes: By means of reference gene primer amplification, nucleated cell counts were estimated. Clones were sequenced by immunoSEQ multiplex PCR, and TCRdb holds only the in-frame ones, with some missing. V and J calls and clone size are as listed in that table; D and trimming were resolved from the DNA. The table shows about 120,000 clones, with about 85% occurring only once. V gene TRBV6-5 combines with J gene TRBJ2-1; the D gene is possibly TRBD1 (5 bases). This TCR was recovered from a man in his sixties with acute or convalescent COVID-19. Material for sequencing was peripheral blood. The CDR3 protein is CASSFTGDLGYNEQFF. CDR3 in DNA: TGTGCCAGCAGTTTCACAGGAGATTTGGGGTACAATGAGCAGTTCTTC.